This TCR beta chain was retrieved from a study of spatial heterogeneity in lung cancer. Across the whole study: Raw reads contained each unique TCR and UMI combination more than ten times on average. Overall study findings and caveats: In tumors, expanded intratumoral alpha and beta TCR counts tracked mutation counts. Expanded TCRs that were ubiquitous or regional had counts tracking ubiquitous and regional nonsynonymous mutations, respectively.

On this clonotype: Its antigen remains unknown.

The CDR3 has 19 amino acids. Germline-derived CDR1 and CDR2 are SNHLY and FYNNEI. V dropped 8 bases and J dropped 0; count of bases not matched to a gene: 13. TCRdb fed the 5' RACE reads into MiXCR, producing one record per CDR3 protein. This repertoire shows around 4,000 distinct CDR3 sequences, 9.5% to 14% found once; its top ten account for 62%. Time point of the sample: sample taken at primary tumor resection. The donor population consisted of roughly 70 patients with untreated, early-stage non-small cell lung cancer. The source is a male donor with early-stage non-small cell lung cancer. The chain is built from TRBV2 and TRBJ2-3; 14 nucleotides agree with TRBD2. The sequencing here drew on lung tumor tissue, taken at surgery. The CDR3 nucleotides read TGTGCCAGCGGTACGGGACTAGCGGGAGTGCCCCTAAGCACAGATACGCAGTATTTT. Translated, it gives CASGTGLAGVPLSTDTQYF.